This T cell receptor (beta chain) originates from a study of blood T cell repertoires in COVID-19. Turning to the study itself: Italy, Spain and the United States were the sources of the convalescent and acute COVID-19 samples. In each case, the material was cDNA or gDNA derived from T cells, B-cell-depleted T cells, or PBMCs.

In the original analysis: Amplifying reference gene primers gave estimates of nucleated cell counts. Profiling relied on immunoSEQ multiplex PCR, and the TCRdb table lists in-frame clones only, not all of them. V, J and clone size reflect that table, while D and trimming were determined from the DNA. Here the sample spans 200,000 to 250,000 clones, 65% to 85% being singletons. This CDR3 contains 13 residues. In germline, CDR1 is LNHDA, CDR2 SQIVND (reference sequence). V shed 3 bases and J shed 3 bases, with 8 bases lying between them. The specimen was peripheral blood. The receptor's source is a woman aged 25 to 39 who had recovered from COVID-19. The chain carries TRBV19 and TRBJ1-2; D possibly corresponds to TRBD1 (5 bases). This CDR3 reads CASSIQGDYGYTF. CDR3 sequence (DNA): TGTGCCAGTAGTATTCAAGGGGACTATGGCTACACCTTC.